This record concerns one T cell receptor beta chain sequence. This sample was taken from a study of blood T cell repertoires in COVID-19. About the study: Sources were T cells, B-cell-depleted T cells, or PBMCs; the material itself was cDNA or gDNA.

The protocol was immunoSEQ multiplex PCR, while the TCRdb copy is restricted to in-frame clones and leaves out a portion. The sample consists of about 320,000 clones, around 90% of them appearing once. The germline V gene has CDR1 ENHRY and CDR2 SYGVKD. There are 12 residues in the CDR3. V was shortened by 2 bases and J by 14 bases, with 13 bases between the two germline ends. Ages ranged from about 18 to 89 years, with residence in 24 US areas. Recovered participants had two consecutive negative NP/OP PCR tests, healthcare professional clearance, or symptom resolution. The sequencing sample was made of PBMCs or T cells enriched from blood (not recorded which). This TCR was sampled from a man aged 55 to 70 who had recovered from COVID-19. The gene calls are TRBV10-3 and TRBJ1-3, with TRBD1 as a possible D gene (5 bases). The CDR3 DNA is TGTGCCATCAGTGAGCCGGCGGGACGGTTATATTTT. It codes for CAISEPAGRLYF.